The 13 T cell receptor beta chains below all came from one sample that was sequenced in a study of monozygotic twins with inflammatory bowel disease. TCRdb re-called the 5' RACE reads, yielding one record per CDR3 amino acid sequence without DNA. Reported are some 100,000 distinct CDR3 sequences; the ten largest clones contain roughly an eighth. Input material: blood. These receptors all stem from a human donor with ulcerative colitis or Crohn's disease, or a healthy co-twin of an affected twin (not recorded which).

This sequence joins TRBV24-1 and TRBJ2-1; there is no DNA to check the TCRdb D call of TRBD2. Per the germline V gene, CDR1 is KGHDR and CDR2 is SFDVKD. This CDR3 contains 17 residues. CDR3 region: CATSDSLAETSELEQFF.

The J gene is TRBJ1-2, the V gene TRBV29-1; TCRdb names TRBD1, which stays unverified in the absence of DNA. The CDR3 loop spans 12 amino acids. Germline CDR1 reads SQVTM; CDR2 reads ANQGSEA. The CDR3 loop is CSVGGDDYGYTF.

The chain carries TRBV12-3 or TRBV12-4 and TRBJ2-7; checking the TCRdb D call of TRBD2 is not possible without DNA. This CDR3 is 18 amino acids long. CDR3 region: CASSPGTSGRARSYEQYF.

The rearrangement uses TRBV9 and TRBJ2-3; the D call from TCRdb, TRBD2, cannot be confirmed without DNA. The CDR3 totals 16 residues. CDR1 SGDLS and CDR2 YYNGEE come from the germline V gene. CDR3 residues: CASSTRDSGRTDTQYF. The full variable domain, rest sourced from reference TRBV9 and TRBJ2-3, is DSGVTQTPKHLITATGQRVTLRCSPRSGDLSVYWYQQSLDQGLQFLIQYYNGEERAKGNILERFSAQQFPDLHSELNLSSLELGDSALYFCASSTRDSGRTDTQYFGPGTRLTVL.

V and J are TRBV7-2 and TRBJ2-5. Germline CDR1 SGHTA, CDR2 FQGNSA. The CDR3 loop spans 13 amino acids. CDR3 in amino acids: CASSLITQETQYF.

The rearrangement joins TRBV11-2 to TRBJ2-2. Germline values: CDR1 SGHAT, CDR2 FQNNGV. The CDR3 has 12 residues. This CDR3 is CASSPIGGELFF.

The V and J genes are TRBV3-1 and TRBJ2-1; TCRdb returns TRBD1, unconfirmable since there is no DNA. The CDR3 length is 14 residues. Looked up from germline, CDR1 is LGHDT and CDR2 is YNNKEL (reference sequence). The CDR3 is CASSTGTGGNEQFF.

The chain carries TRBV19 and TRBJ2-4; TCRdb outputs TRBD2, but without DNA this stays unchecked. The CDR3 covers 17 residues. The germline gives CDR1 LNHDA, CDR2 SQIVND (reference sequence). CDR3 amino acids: CASSFSQGFLAKNIQYF. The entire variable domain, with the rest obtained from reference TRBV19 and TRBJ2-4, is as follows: DGGITQSPKYLFRKEGQNVTLSCEQNLNHDAMYWYRQDPGQGLRLIYYSQIVNDFQKGDIAEGYSVSREKKESFPLTVTSAQKNPTAFYLCASSFSQGFLAKNIQYFGAGTRLSVL.

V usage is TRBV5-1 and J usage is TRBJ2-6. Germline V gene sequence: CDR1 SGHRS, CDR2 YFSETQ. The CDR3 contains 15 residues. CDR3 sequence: CASSPTSSGANVLTF.

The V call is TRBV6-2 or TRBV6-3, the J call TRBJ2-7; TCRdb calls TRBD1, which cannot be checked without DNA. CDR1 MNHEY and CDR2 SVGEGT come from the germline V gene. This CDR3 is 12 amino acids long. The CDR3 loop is CASSTGPDEQYF.

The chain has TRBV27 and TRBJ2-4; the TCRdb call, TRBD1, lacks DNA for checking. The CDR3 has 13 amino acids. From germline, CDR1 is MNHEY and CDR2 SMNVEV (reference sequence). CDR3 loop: CASSWDAENIQYF.

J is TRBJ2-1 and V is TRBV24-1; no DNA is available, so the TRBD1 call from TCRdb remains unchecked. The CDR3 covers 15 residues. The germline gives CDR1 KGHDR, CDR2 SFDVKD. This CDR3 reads CATSDPGQGGNEQFF.

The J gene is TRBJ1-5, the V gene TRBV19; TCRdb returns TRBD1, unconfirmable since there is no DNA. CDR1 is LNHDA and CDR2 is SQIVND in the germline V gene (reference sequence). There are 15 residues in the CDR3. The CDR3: CASSKGRVRRQPQHF. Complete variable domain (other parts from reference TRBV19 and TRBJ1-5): DGGITQSPKYLFRKEGQNVTLSCEQNLNHDAMYWYRQDPGQGLRLIYYSQIVNDFQKGDIAEGYSVSREKKESFPLTVTSAQKNPTAFYLCASSKGRVRRQPQHFGDGTRLSIL.